In this sample, the clone carrying this T cell receptor (beta chain) turned up once. Trimming at V came to 4 bases and at J to 5 bases, leaving 7 bases not matched to a gene. Germline V gene data show CDR1 as SGHAT and CDR2 as FQNNGV. This CDR3 region has 16 residues. The assay was immunoSEQ multiplex PCR, and TCRdb's table has in-frame clones only and misses some. Among approximately 40,000 clones, approximately 96% were seen once, and the ten largest hold 0.85% to 1%. This specimen belongs to a study of T cell changes during pregnancy in multiple sclerosis. Source: peripheral blood, taken in the second trimester of pregnancy. The source of this sequence is a female donor with multiple sclerosis, enrolled in a pregnancy study. V is TRBV11-2 and J is TRBJ2-3; TRBD2 aligns across 12 bases. This CDR3 reads CASSSSLAGGRDTQYF. Written as DNA, the CDR3 is TGTGCCAGCAGCTCTAGTCTAGCGGGAGGGCGAGATACGCAGTATTTT.